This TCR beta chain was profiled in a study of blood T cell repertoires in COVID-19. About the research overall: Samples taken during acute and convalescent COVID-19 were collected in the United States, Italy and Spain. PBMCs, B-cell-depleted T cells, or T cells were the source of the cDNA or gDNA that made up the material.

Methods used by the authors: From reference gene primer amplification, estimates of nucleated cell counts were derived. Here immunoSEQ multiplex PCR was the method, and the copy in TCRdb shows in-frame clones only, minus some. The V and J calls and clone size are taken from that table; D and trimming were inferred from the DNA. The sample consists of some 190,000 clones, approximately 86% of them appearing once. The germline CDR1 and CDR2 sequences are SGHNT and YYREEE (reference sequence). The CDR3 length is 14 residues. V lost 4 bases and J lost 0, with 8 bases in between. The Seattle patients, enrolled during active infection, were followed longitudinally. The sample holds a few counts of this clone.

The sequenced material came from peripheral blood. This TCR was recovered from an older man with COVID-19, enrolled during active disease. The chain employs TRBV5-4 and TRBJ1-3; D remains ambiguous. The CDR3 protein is CASSTEGSGNTIYF. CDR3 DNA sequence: TGTGCCAGCAGCACCGAGGGCTCTGGAAACACCATATATTTT. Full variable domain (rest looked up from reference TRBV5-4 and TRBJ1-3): ETGVTQSPTHLIKTRGQQVTLRCSSQSGHNTVSWYQQALGQGPQFIFQYYREEENGRGNFPPRFSGLQFPNYSSELNVNALELDDSALYLCASSTEGSGNTIYFGEGSWLTVV.